The 9 T cell receptor beta chains listed next were all sequenced from one sample in a study of blood T cell repertoires in COVID-19. Sequencing used immunoSEQ multiplex PCR; TCRdb keeps in-frame clones, though not all of them. The data show approximately 250,000 clones, around 83% seen once. Input material: peripheral blood. The receptors were sampled from a woman between 40 and 50 years old who had recovered from COVID-19.

This clone was seen a few times. Here the CDR3 reads CATSQGGPTEQFF. In nucleotides, the CDR3 is TGTGCCACCTCCCAAGGGGGCCCCACGGAGCAGTTCTTC. This chain joins TRBV6-5 and TRBJ2-1; 7 bases map to TRBD1. Per germline, CDR1 MNHEY and CDR2 SVGAGI. CDR3 size: 13 residues. The trim removed 10 bases at V and 10 bases at J, leaving 13 bases unmatched.

The rearrangement joins TRBV12-3 or TRBV12-4 to TRBJ2-5, with a tentative D call TRBD1 (6 bases). This CDR3 is 13 amino acids long. The V end was cut by 1 base, the J end by 5 bases, with 8 bases between. Here the CDR3 reads CASSLGQGETQYF. CDR3 DNA sequence: TGTGCCAGCAGTTTAGGGCAGGGGGAGACCCAGTACTTC.

This sequence joins TRBV27 and TRBJ1-2; 9 bases match TRBD1. Germline trimming cut 6 bases from V and 4 bases from J; bases unmatched to any gene: 6. The CDR3 is made up of 14 amino acids. The germline V gene has CDR1 MNHEY and CDR2 SMNVEV (reference sequence). The CDR3 bases are TGTGCCAGCAGGAGGACAGGGGACCTCTATGGCTACACCTTC. The encoded protein is CASRRTGDLYGYTF.

The chain recombines TRBV15 with TRBJ1-5; TRBD1 is a possible D gene (5 bases). Trimming took 3 bases from V and 0 from J, leaving 15 bases between them. Germline values: CDR1 LNHNV, CDR2 YYDKDF (reference sequence). The CDR3 contains 17 residues. The chain's CDR3 is CATSSKEGIVSNQPQHF. In nucleotides, the CDR3 is TGTGCCACCAGCAGCAAGGAGGGGATTGTTAGCAATCAGCCCCAGCATTTT.

The rearrangement uses TRBV9 and TRBJ2-3; 11 nucleotides line up with TRBD2. The germline V gene has CDR1 SGDLS and CDR2 YYNGEE. The V and J ends lost 3 bases and 7 bases, in that order; junction bases with no gene match: 7. The CDR3 length is 15 residues. Here the CDR3 DNA reads TGTGCCAGCAGCGCCTCCGGGACTAGCGGCCATACGCAGTATTTT. Its translation: CASSASGTSGHTQYF.

V usage is TRBV9 and J usage is TRBJ1-2; 8 bases agree with TRBD1. V was clipped by 3 bases and J by 7 bases; unmatched bases: 20. Germline-derived CDR1 and CDR2 are SGDLS and YYNGEE. There are 18 residues in the CDR3. CDR3 sequence (DNA): TGTGCCAGCAGCGGAGCCCGGGCAGGGGGCGCGCTGGTGGGTGGCTACACCTTC. As protein: CASSGARAGGALVGGYTF. Together with reference TRBV9 and TRBJ1-2, the CDR3 gives the full variable domain: DSGVTQTPKHLITATGQRVTLRCSPRSGDLSVYWYQQSLDQGLQFLIQYYNGEERAKGNILERFSAQQFPDLHSELNLSSLELGDSALYFCASSGARAGGALVGGYTFGSGTRLTVV.

J is TRBJ1-6 and V is TRBV28, with 9 bases lining up with TRBD1. After removal of 7 bases from V and 8 bases from J, the junction contained 6 bases not matched to a gene. Germline V lookup: CDR1 MDHEN, CDR2 SYDVKM. This CDR3 comprises 14 residues. CDR3 DNA sequence: TGTGCCAGCAATGACAGGGGGGGATATTCACCCCTCCACTTT. This gives the protein CASNDRGGYSPLHF.

A few counts support this clone. This rearrangement joins TRBV7-8 to TRBJ2-1, with 9 bases fitting TRBD1. CDR1 is SGHVS and CDR2 is FQNEAQ in the germline V gene. This CDR3 has 15 residues. With V trimmed by 6 bases and J by 5 bases, 8 bases remained unmatched. CDR3 in DNA: TGTGCCAGCAGTTACCGACGGACAGGGGACAATGAGCAGTTCTTC. Amino acids: CASSYRRTGDNEQFF.

J is TRBJ1-1 and V is TRBV5-1; possible D gene TRBD1, 5 bases. The V end was cut by 4 bases, the J end by 4 bases, with 11 bases between. CDR1 SGHRS and CDR2 YFSETQ come from the germline V gene. The CDR3 consists of 13 residues. CDR3 sequence (DNA): TGCGCCAGCAGCCCGGGGGGAGGCACTGAAGCTTTCTTT. Protein product: CASSPGGGTEAFF.